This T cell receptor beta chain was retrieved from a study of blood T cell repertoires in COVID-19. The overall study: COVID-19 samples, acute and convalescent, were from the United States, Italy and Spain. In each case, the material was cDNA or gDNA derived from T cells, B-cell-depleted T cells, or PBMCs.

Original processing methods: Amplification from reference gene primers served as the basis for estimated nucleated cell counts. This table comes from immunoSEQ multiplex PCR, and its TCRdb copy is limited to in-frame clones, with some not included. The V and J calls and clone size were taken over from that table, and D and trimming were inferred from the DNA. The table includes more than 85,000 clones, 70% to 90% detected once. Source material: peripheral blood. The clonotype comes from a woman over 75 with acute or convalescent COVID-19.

The CDR3 loop reads CASSVGLGQGISYGYTF. The CDR3 coding sequence is TGTGCCAGCAGCGTCGGTTTGGGGCAGGGAATAAGCTATGGCTACACCTTC. The chain is built from TRBV9 and TRBJ1-2; TRBD1 is a possible D gene (5 bases). The ends were cut back, 2 bases at V and 4 bases at J, with 21 bases in the middle. Per the germline V gene, CDR1 is SGDLS and CDR2 is YYNGEE. The length of the CDR3 is 17 residues.